This TCR beta chain was captured by sequencing in a study of T-cell reconstitution after alpha-beta-depleted transplantation in children. Findings and caveats of the study: Among T cells one year after transplant, newly produced cells accounted for most counts and diversity. Diversity of TCRbeta at day 60 was high in some patients, arising from surviving recipient T cells and thymic progenitors. Reports say that about two months after transplant, the alpha-beta T cells came out of several hundred graft clones that had expanded.

Unique molecular identifiers were incorporated into the prepared TCRbeta library. TCRdb re-derived calls from the PCR reads in MiXCR, one entry per CDR3 protein. The data show roughly 100,000 distinct CDR3 sequences, approximately 8% seen once. In this sample, this clonotype turned up many times. The antigen is undetermined. The source is a boy younger than 10 with acute lymphoblastic leukemia, due to receive a stem cell transplant. The sequencing here drew on PBMCs, taken before TCRalphabeta/CD19-depleted stem cell transplant.

CDR3 sequence: CAISSASTDTQYF. The CDR3 bases are TGTGCCATTTCTAGCGCGAGCACAGATACGCAGTATTTT. The V call is TRBV10-3, the J call TRBJ2-3, with a weak D call TRBD2 (6 bases). The CDR3 runs 13 residues. The germline V gene encodes CDR1 ENHRY and CDR2 SYGVKD. Trimming stripped 9 bases from V and 0 bases from J, with 10 bases between.